The sequence of this T cell receptor beta chain was determined in a study of blood T cell repertoires in COVID-19 (dated by TCRdb to the early 2020s). Study-wide context: Samples covering the acute and convalescent phases of COVID-19 were provided by collaborators in the United States, Italy and Spain. Subjects who had been exposed to COVID-19, were actively infected with it, or had recovered from it provided the deeply sampled blood TCRbeta repertoires that made up the dataset. Where available, HLA class I and class II types were taken from metadata supplied by the sample provider and were not determined by assay-based typing. The repertoires were released in a freely available public database meant as a resource for research on the immune response to SARS-CoV-2. The sample metadata nearly always contained a de-identified subject ID, COVID-19 status, age in years and sex. The material from the prospective study consisted of cDNA or gDNA derived from T cells, B-cell-depleted T cells, or PBMCs. The samples were drawn from the first 160 participants of the ongoing ImmuneRACE study and from some 1,300 subjects provided by 6 global collaborators. General findings and caveats noted by the study authors: How much clinical and demographic metadata was included differed by source and by participant, and the metadata was provided uncurated.

TCRbeta CDR3 regions were amplified from genomic DNA using the immunoSEQ Assay, a bias-controlled multiplex PCR. Processing in the source paper ran as follows. Within the assay, amplification of reference gene primers was used to estimate how many nucleated cells each sample contained. To quantify the absolute abundance of each unique TCRbeta CDR3 rearrangement, sequence reads were collapsed and filtered. For each sample, productive Simpson clonality was calculated as the square root of Simpson's diversity index across productive rearrangements. Held by TCRdb, this immuneACCESS table contains in-frame sequences only and omits some clones. Under half of the omission traces to an unresolved V gene where checked; the cause of the rest is unknown. The D gene and trimming were derived from the DNA, and the V and J assignments and clone size from that table. This sample gives 200,000 to 300,000 clones in total; roughly 90% of them show up just once. Together, the top ten hold over 0.55% of the sample.

Collaborating institutions collected whole blood in K2EDTA tubes following their own protocols. For TCRbeta analysis, collaborator samples were shipped as frozen whole blood, as isolated PBMCs, or as DNA extracted from either sample type. V is pared back by 1 base and J by 4 bases, with 13 bases lying between the germline termini. There are 15 amino acids in the CDR3, from cysteine to phenylalanine inclusive. The entry retains the CDR3 DNA only, 45 bases that are in frame from base 1. CDR1 LNHDA and CDR2 SQIVND were looked up in the germline V gene (reference sequence). As regards this clone: Its antigen is not yet known. Per-base qualities were not stored, and no clone one base away is much larger.

The sequence derives from a human donor in a cohort sampled during active COVID-19. This chain joins TRBV19 to TRBJ1-2; perhaps TRBD1 is the D gene, with 6 bases matching. The specimen sequenced was peripheral blood. The CDR3 region reads CASSIGAGAGYGYTF. The DNA is TGTGCCAGTAGTATAGGGGCAGGGGCTGGCTATGGCTACACCTTC.